The rows below give T cell receptor beta chains drawn from one sample of a study of neoadjuvant anti-PD-1 for oral cavity cancer. Profiled with immunoSEQ multiplex PCR; TCRdb holds only in-frame clones, not every one. The sample shows 8,300 or so clones, 50% to 70% of them seen only once. This material consisted of PBMCs, taken after nivolumab (anti-PD-1) treatment. The origin of the receptors is a person aged 40 to 85 with oral cavity squamous cell carcinoma. The CDR3 runs from the conserved cysteine through the conserved F or W. The order of the fields is D gene, J gene, clone size, V gene, CDR3 protein, CDR3 DNA. The D gene is left open where the match is weak. Size is omitted from some rows. Given values are once, few, many or a class for expanded clones.

>NA|TRBJ2-7|NA|TRBV19
CASSPLGLGYEQYF
TGTGCCAGTAGTCCCTTGGGGTTAGGATACGAGCAGTACTTC
>NA|TRBJ1-1|NA|TRBV4-1
CASSQDGPLKAFF
TGCGCCAGCAGCCAAGATGGTCCGTTGAAAGCTTTCTTT
>NA|TRBJ1-5|NA|TRBV18
CASSLDAGAGQPQHF
TGTGCCAGCTCACTAGACGCGGGGGCTGGCCAGCCCCAGCATTTT
>TRBD1|TRBJ2-7|NA|TRBV4-1
CASSRTGSHEQYF
TGCGCCAGCAGCCGGACAGGTTCCCACGAGCAGTACTTC
>NA|TRBJ2-6|NA|TRBV25-1
CASSELGAGASGANVLTF
TGTGCCAGCAGTGAATTAGGGGCGGGGGCTTCTGGGGCCAACGTCCTGACTTTC
>NA|TRBJ1-1|once|TRBV6-5
CASSHTRTEAFF
TGTGCCAGCAGTCATACGAGAACTGAAGCTTTCTTT
>NA|TRBJ2-7|NA|TRBV5-1
CASSSSYEQYF
TGCGCCAGCAGCTCAAGCTACGAGCAGTACTTC
>NA|TRBJ2-4|NA|TRBV5-6
CASSPPLGGPRSNIQYF
TGTGCCAGCAGCCCACCGCTGGGGGGGCCGAGGTCCAACATTCAGTACTTC
>NA|TRBJ1-3|NA|TRBV19
CASSPRTGSGNTIYF
TGTGCCAGTAGTCCAAGGACGGGCTCTGGAAACACCATATATTTT
>NA|TRBJ2-5|NA|TRBV4-2
CASSQGSTQETQYF
TGTGCCAGCAGCCAAGGGTCGACTCAAGAGACCCAGTACTTC
>NA|TRBJ2-1|NA|TRBV4-1
CASSQVIRGSSYNEQFF
TGCGCCAGCAGCCAAGTCATCCGGGGAAGCTCCTACAATGAGCAGTTCTTC
>NA|TRBJ1-1|NA|TRBV28
CASTGQVLMNTEAFF
TGTGCCAGCACCGGGCAGGTCCTAATGAACACTGAAGCTTTCTTT
>NA|TRBJ2-2|NA|TRBV5-5
CASSAPSGSNTGELFF
TGTGCCAGCAGCGCCCCAAGTGGAAGTAACACCGGGGAGCTGTTTTTT
>NA|TRBJ1-1|NA|TRBV10-1
CASSTTRGANTEAFF
TGCGCCAGCAGTACGACGAGGGGTGCGAACACTGAAGCTTTCTTT
>TRBD2|TRBJ2-3|NA|TRBV7-8
CASSTGLAGGMDTQYF
TGTGCCAGCAGCACGGGACTAGCGGGGGGGATGGATACGCAGTATTTT
>NA|TRBJ2-2|NA|TRBV18
CASSPERVRAGELFF
TGTGCCAGCTCACCAGAGAGGGTCCGGGCCGGGGAGCTGTTTTTT
>TRBD1|TRBJ2-1|NA|TRBV7-2
CASSQTEGQGNEQFF
TGTGCCAGCAGCCAAACCGAAGGACAGGGCAATGAGCAGTTCTTC
>NA|TRBJ2-1|NA|TRBV7-2
CASSSPGREQFF
TGTGCCAGCAGTTCCCCGGGAAGGGAGCAGTTCTTC
>NA|TRBJ2-2|NA|TRBV9
CASSFGTLNTGELFF
TGTGCCAGCAGCTTCGGGACTCTTAACACCGGGGAGCTGTTTTTT
>NA|TRBJ1-1|once|TRBV6-5
CASRWGGPNTEAFF
TGTGCCAGCAGGTGGGGAGGACCCAACACTGAAGCTTTCTTT
>TRBD1|TRBJ1-2|few|TRBV4-2
CASSRDRGRRGYTF
TGTGCCAGCAGCCGGGACAGGGGGCGTCGGGGCTACACCTTC
>TRBD2|TRBJ2-5|NA|TRBV7-8
CASSTRTSGRKQETQYF
TGTGCCAGCAGCACTAGGACTAGCGGGAGGAAACAAGAGACCCAGTACTTC
>TRBD2|TRBJ2-1|NA|TRBV4-3
CASSLKGLAGTYNEQFF
TGCGCCAGCAGCCTAAAAGGCCTAGCGGGAACCTACAATGAGCAGTTCTTC
>TRBD1|TRBJ2-4|NA|TRBV5-6
CASSLGGGSSKNIQYF
TGTGCCAGCAGCTTGGGAGGGGGCAGTTCCAAAAACATTCAGTACTTC
>NA|TRBJ1-5|NA|TRBV2
CASSENGYSNQPQHF
TGTGCCAGCAGTGAAAACGGTTATAGCAATCAGCCCCAGCATTTT
>TRBD2|TRBJ2-5|NA|TRBV9
CASSAGGTDGGETQYF
TGTGCCAGCAGCGCCGGCGGGACCGACGGGGGGGAGACCCAGTACTTC
>TRBD2|TRBJ2-2|NA|TRBV7-9
CASSSWRLADTGELFF
TGTGCCAGTTCTAGTTGGCGACTAGCGGACACCGGGGAGCTGTTTTTT
>TRBD1|TRBJ1-1|NA|TRBV4-3
CASSAGQDTEAFF
TGCGCCAGCAGCGCGGGACAGGACACTGAAGCTTTCTTT
>NA|TRBJ2-7|NA|TRBV4-3
CASSQGLSEAGPYEQYF
TGCGCCAGCAGCCAAGGACTATCTGAAGCAGGGCCCTACGAGCAGTACTTC
>NA|TRBJ2-2|NA|TRBV27
CASSPPYGETLTGELFF
TGTGCCAGCAGCCCCCCGTACGGAGAGACCTTAACCGGGGAGCTGTTTTTT
>NA|TRBJ1-6|few|TRBV11-2
CASSLEGMDNSPLHF
TGTGCCAGCAGCTTAGAAGGGATGGACAATTCACCCCTCCACTTT
>NA|TRBJ2-3|NA|TRBV6-4
CASSLEGDHSTDTQYF
TGTGCCAGCAGTCTCGAGGGGGACCATAGCACAGATACGCAGTATTTT
>NA|TRBJ1-1|NA|TRBV19
CASVDPYLRRDTEAFF
TGTGCCAGTGTGGACCCATACCTCAGAAGGGACACTGAAGCTTTCTTT
>NA|TRBJ1-5|NA|TRBV27
CASSFSGMGNQPQHF
TGTGCCAGCAGTTTCTCGGGTATGGGCAATCAGCCCCAGCATTTT
>NA|TRBJ2-1|NA|TRBV10-2
CASSGTNNEQFF
TGCGCCAGCAGTGGGACAAACAATGAGCAGTTCTTC
>NA|TRBJ1-2|NA|TRBV20-1
CSAVGNYGYTF
TGCAGTGCTGTCGGTAACTATGGCTACACCTTC
>NA|TRBJ1-2|NA|TRBV9
CASSVEVSEIYGYTF
TGTGCCAGCAGCGTAGAAGTCTCCGAGATTTATGGCTACACCTTC
>NA|TRBJ1-1|NA|TRBV7-3
CASSLTAQGGTEAFF
TGTGCCAGCAGCTTAACGGCACAGGGAGGAACTGAAGCTTTCTTT
>TRBD2|TRBJ2-3|NA|TRBV29-1
CSVLVAGENTDTQYF
TGCAGCGTTCTAGTAGCGGGGGAGAACACAGATACGCAGTATTTT
>NA|TRBJ2-7|few|TRBV6-5
CASSYLRGSEQYF
TGTGCCAGCAGTTACTTAAGAGGGAGCGAGCAGTACTTC
>TRBD1|TRBJ1-2|few|TRBV9
CASSVAFRTGSAGYTF
TGTGCCAGCAGCGTAGCTTTTCGGACAGGGTCAGCGGGCTACACCTTC
>TRBD2|TRBJ2-3|NA|TRBV7-7
CASSPTGGGSTDTQYF
TGTGCCAGCAGCCCTACCGGGGGGGGTAGCACAGATACGCAGTATTTT
>NA|TRBJ1-6|NA|TRBV14
CASSQGEGVYNSPLHF
TGTGCCAGCAGCCAAGGGGAGGGAGTGTATAATTCACCCCTCCACTTT
>NA|TRBJ2-3|NA|TRBV7-2
CASSLLSLGNTDTQYF
TGTGCCAGCAGCTTACTCTCCCTGGGAAACACAGATACGCAGTATTTT
>NA|TRBJ2-3|NA|TRBV6-5
CASSYLAGTDTQYF
TGTGCCAGCAGTTACTTGGCGGGCACAGATACGCAGTATTTT
>NA|TRBJ2-2|NA|TRBV2
CASSGGYTGELFF
TGTGCCAGCAGTGGAGGGTACACCGGGGAGCTGTTTTTT
>TRBD1|TRBJ2-7|NA|TRBV28
CASSMALRDRVLDEQYF
TGTGCCAGCAGCATGGCCTTGAGGGACAGGGTCCTGGACGAGCAGTACTTC
>NA|TRBJ2-2|NA|TRBV18
CASSPPASTGDTGELFF
TGTGCCAGCTCACCACCTGCTTCGACAGGTGACACCGGGGAGCTGTTTTTT
>TRBD1|TRBJ2-2|NA|TRBV10-3
CAISKSGTGYDGELFF
TGTGCCATCAGCAAATCCGGGACAGGGTATGACGGGGAGCTGTTTTTT
>NA|TRBJ1-4|NA|TRBV29-1
CSVARGARDGEKLFF
TGCAGCGTTGCCAGAGGGGCGCGGGACGGTGAAAAACTGTTTTTT
>NA|TRBJ1-1|few|TRBV9
CASGQYMNTEAFF
TGTGCCAGTGGACAGTACATGAACACTGAAGCTTTCTTT
>NA|TRBJ2-7|few|TRBV5-8
CASSLTYYEQYF
TGTGCCAGCAGCTTGACTTACTACGAGCAGTACTTC
>NA|TRBJ1-2|NA|TRBV7-9
CASSAGTQGGYGYTF
TGTGCCAGCAGCGCCGGGACACAAGGAGGGTATGGCTACACCTTC
>TRBD1|TRBJ1-2|NA|TRBV6-5
CASNGTEANYGYTF
TGTGCCAGCAACGGGACAGAAGCTAACTATGGCTACACCTTC
>NA|TRBJ1-6|NA|TRBV5-1
CASSLAMGADSPLHF
TGCGCCAGCAGCTTGGCGATGGGGGCCGATTCACCCCTCCACTTT